The subject of this entry is one T cell receptor beta chain. Its target is unknown. PCR primers comprised 60 Vbeta and 13 Jbeta primers. TCRdb's copy holds only in-frame clones and misses some; the assay was immunoSEQ multiplex PCR. Found here are 110,000 to 150,000 clones, more than 70% of them singletons; the top ten hold 2.5% to 4%. The source of the sample is a study of cytomegalovirus exposure and HLA in healthy donors. Study background: An early release of data contained approximately 80 million unique TCRs, which came from HLA-typed donors. Whole-study findings and limits: Specificity for CMV antigens was confirmed in vitro for a few of the CMV-associated chains. It emerged from a later analysis that several of the most significant clusters appeared to be linked to common viral pathogens. Analyzed later, most CMV-associated TCR beta chains appeared HLA-restricted.

The CDR3 length is 18 residues. Between the trimmed V and J ends, which lost 3 bases and 2 bases, there was a span of 20 bases. Germline lookup yields CDR1 SGDLS and CDR2 YYNGEE. Sequenced: PBMCs. The gene calls are TRBV9 and TRBJ1-4; D unresolved. This sequence was found in a man aged 35 to 55 in good health and CMV-seronegative. CDR3 coding DNA: TGTGCCAGCAGCGCAGGCCGTGGGGAGGGCAGCACTAATGAAAAACTGTTTTTT. Protein product: CASSAGRGEGSTNEKLFF.